The sequence of this TCR beta chain was determined in a study of blood T cell repertoires in COVID-19. Under the authors' procedure: Amplification of reference gene primers was used by the study to estimate nucleated cell counts. Assay used: immunoSEQ multiplex PCR; TCRdb lists only in-frame clones, some missing. V and J calls and clone size are those listed in that table; D and trimming were worked out from the DNA. The table lists some 35,000 clones, around 90% of them singletons. CDR3 length equals 16 residues. The germline V gene encodes CDR1 MNHEY and CDR2 SMNVEV (reference sequence). The J segment lost 5 bases and the V segment lost 5 bases, leaving 9 bases of the junction unmatched.

Sequenced input: peripheral blood. The rearrangement uses TRBV27 and TRBJ2-1; 10 positions match TRBD1. This TCR derives from a man in his sixties with active COVID-19. CDR3 DNA sequence: TGTGCCAGCAGTACTCGGACAGGGGGGGGTCACAATGAGCAGTTCTTC. Translation gives CASSTRTGGGHNEQFF.